This T cell receptor (beta chain) is drawn from a study of CD8 T cells in ankylosing spondylitis. This clonotype was seen many times. Its antigen is unidentified. TCRdb reanalysed the 5' RACE reads using MiXCR and keeps one entry per CDR3 protein. The sample lists about 160,000 distinct CDR3 sequences, around 18% occurring once. Germline V gene sequence: CDR1 SGHRS, CDR2 YFSETQ. This CDR3 region has 13 residues. V was cut by 4 bases and J by 1 base, with 8 bases left in between. General study findings and limits: A TCR beta motif made of 7 to 9 highly homologous variants seemed typical of ankylosing spondylitis blood.

Material for sequencing was blood, either unsorted or a sorted T cell fraction (not recorded which). This chain uses TRBV5-1 with TRBJ1-1, with a possible D match to TRBD1 (5 bases). This TCR derives from a male donor with ankylosing spondylitis or in good health (not recorded which). CDR3 sequence (DNA): TGCGCCAGCAGCCCTGGGGGGAACACTGAAGCTTTCTTT. Translating it yields CASSPGGNTEAFF. The full variable domain, rest sourced from reference TRBV5-1 and TRBJ1-1, is KAGVTQTPRYLIKTRGQQVTLSCSPISGHRSVSWYQQTPGQGLQFLFEYFSETQRNKGNFPGRFSGRQFSNSRSEMNVSTLELGDSALYLCASSPGGNTEAFFGQGTRLTVV.